Below, one TCR beta chain is given with its context. Its target is not known. Germline CDR1 and CDR2: LNHDA and SQIVND (reference sequence). The V gene end was trimmed by 1 base and the J gene end by 2 bases; junction bases not matched to a gene: 2. CDR3 length equals 15 residues. Corrective cardiac surgery supplied the resected thymus tissue. All donors were healthy Finnish infants who were undergoing corrective surgery to treat congenital heart defects. Sequencing used immunoSEQ multiplex PCR; TCRdb keeps in-frame clones, though not all of them. Of about 78,000 clones detected, nearly 98% appear once; the ten largest clones hold 0.031%. The data stem from a study of human thymus T cells. Study results and limitations: Usage of V and J genes appeared biased in thymic and blood repertoires.

The TCR originated in a boy younger than two with a congenital heart defect but otherwise immunologically healthy. Sequenced input: thymus tissue. The chain joins TRBV19 to TRBJ2-1; 7 positions match TRBD2. The CDR3 region has the DNA TGTGCCAGTAGTATAGTGGGAGGGACCTACAATGAGCAGTTCTTC. It is translated as CASSIVGGTYNEQFF.